Below, 28 T cell receptor beta chains from the same sample are listed, as sequenced in a study of tumor-infiltrating lymphocytes in primary liver carcinoma. The investigators made TCR beta cDNA from about 500 ng total RNA, using a constant-region primer. Each TCR beta library was derived from three nested multiplex PCR rounds that employed slightly modified ARM-PCR. PCR rounds one and two used TRBV1-TRBV30 forward primers with a C-beta reverse primer for about 11 cycles each. One entry per CDR3 protein results from TCRdb running MiXCR on the multiplex PCR reads. The sample gives about 200,000 distinct CDR3 sequences, about 61% of which show up once; 6% to 8.5% is in the top ten. For blood RNA, unsorted whole blood served as the source, and germline DNA was extracted too. Sequencing was carried out using peripheral blood. The receptors originated from an older woman with primary liver carcinoma and hepatitis B virus infection.

A note on this clonotype: A junction end diverges from the germline sequence, so it may reflect a read error. The chain uses TRBV6-1 and TRBJ1-1; D remains ambiguous. Germline loops: CDR1 MNHNS, CDR2 SASEGT. This CDR3 region has 15 residues. The CDR3 sequence: CTSSLRRARGTETFF. The DNA of the CDR3 is TGTACCAGCAGCCTGAGGAGGGCCCGCGGCACTGAAACTTTCTTT.

This clonotype was picked up many times. The chain joins TRBV4-1 to TRBJ1-6; D is ambiguous. V was shortened by 1 base and J by 6 bases, with 7 bases between the two germline ends. Per the germline V gene, CDR1 is MGHRA and CDR2 is YSYEKL. The CDR3 covers 14 residues. Here the CDR3 DNA reads TGCGCCAGCAGCCAAGGCCGACCTAATTCACCCCTCCACTTT. Translating it yields CASSQGRPNSPLHF.

The genes are TRBV4-1 and TRBJ2-7; 13 bases agree with TRBD2. V trimming: 1 base; J trimming: 7 bases; junction bases outside the gene matches: 7. The CDR3 runs to 16 residues. Germline V gene data show CDR1 as MGHRA and CDR2 as YSYEKL. The CDR3 region is CASSQGTSGRAHEQYF. DNA for the CDR3: TGCGCCAGCAGCCAAGGTACTAGCGGGAGGGCTCATGAGCAGTACTTC.

Note on this clonotype: This may be a read error: a much more frequent sequence differs by one nucleotide. V and J are TRBV6-5 and TRBJ1-2; D not certain. The CDR3 is made up of 15 amino acids. Germline CDR1 reads MNHEY; CDR2 reads SVGAGI. Trimming cost V 0 bases and J 8 bases, with 16 bases left between them. DNA for the CDR3: TGTGCCAGCAGTTACTCGAGGTGGCACCAGTGGGGCTACACCTTC. Translation gives CASSYSRWHQWGYTF.

Note on this clonotype: A much larger clone lies a single base off, so this may be a read error. This rearrangement joins TRBV4-1 to TRBJ2-1; D may be TRBD1 or TRBD2 (5 bases each). The germline CDR1 and CDR2 sequences are MGHRA and YSYEKL. Trimming took off 3 bases at V and 15 bases at J, with 18 bases between the two ends. The CDR3 is 13 residues long. This CDR3 is CASSHVGASLWFF. In nucleotides, the CDR3 is TGCGCCAGCAGCCACGTAGGGGCTAGCTTGTGGTTCTTC.

In regard to this clonotype: Relative to the germline gene, one junction end is altered; a read error may explain this. This rearrangement joins TRBV11-2 to TRBJ2-7; TRBD2 might be the D (5 bases). Germline-derived CDR1 and CDR2 are SGHAT and FQNNGV. The CDR3 contains 13 residues. CDR3 coding DNA: TGTGCCCGCAGCCCCGGGGTCAACTACGAGCAGTATTTC. This encodes CARSPGVNYEQYF.

The V call is TRBV29-1, the J call TRBJ1-1; D is unresolved. V was cut by 4 bases and J by 0 bases, with 15 bases left in between. This CDR3 region has 15 residues. CDR1 is SQVTM, CDR2 ANQGSEA, per germline. The CDR3 region has the DNA TGCAGCGTTGGCCCAAGTCAGAGCCTGAACACTGAAGCTTTCTTT. Protein product: CSVGPSQSLNTEAFF.

As to this clonotype: This may be a read error, as it is one base from a much larger clone. The chain employs TRBV6-1 and TRBJ1-2; no firm D call. Deletions cut 4 bases from V and 7 bases from J, with 10 bases between. This CDR3 is built from 12 residues. The germline gives CDR1 MNHNS, CDR2 SASEGT. The CDR3 spells CASSGPFRGYTF. Written as DNA, the CDR3 is TGTGCCAGCAGTGGTCCCTTTCGTGGCTACACCTTC.

About this clonotype itself: The CDR3 ends on some other residue instead of the conserved phenylalanine or tryptophan, so this is likely a read error. This chain connects TRBV6-1 to TRBJ1-2, with a tentative D call TRBD1 (6 bases). There are 13 residues in the CDR3. The germline V gene encodes CDR1 MNHNS and CDR2 SASEGT. The ends were cut back, 7 bases at V and 2 bases at J, with 11 bases in the middle. This CDR3 is CASIWTENYGYTL. The DNA of the CDR3 is TGTGCCAGCATTTGGACAGAAAACTATGGCTACACCCTC.

Regarding this clonotype: A much larger clone is a single base away; this may be a read error. The chain recombines TRBV6-5 with TRBJ1-2; the D gene is possibly TRBD1 (5 bases). With 6 bases removed from V and 10 bases from J, the gap between germline ends came to 24 bases. Per germline, CDR1 MNHEY and CDR2 SVGAGI. The CDR3 spans 15 residues. The CDR3 region has the DNA TGTGCCAGCAGCCCCCTCCCCGCGGGGCTGACGGACTACACCTTC. This sequence encodes CASSPLPAGLTDYTF.

To note about this clonotype: A read error may produce the germline difference seen at one junction end. CDR3 loop: CIVGGYRTHEEQFF. The CDR3 DNA follows: TGCATCGTTGGTGGATATCGAACCCACGAAGAGCAGTTCTTC. This chain links TRBV29-1 with TRBJ2-1; unclear D gene. The CDR3 loop spans 14 amino acids. Per germline, CDR1 SQVTM and CDR2 ANQGSEA.

In regard to this clonotype: Germline and junction disagree at one end, which may indicate a read error. The chain couples TRBV11-2 to TRBJ2-7, with D unclear. This CDR3 contains 12 residues. CDR1 and CDR2 from the germline V gene are SGHAT and FQNNGV. The CDR3 here is CASSLGPGEQYF. The CDR3 DNA reads TGTGCCAGCAGCTTAGGTCCCGGCGAGCAGTATTTC. The entire variable domain, with the rest obtained from reference TRBV11-2 and TRBJ2-7, is as follows: EAGVAQSPRYKIIEKRQSVAFWCNPISGHATLYWYQQILGQGPKLLIQFQNNGVVDDSQLPKDRFSAERLKGVDSTLKIQPAKLEDSAVYLCASSLGPGEQYFGPGTRLTVT.

Points on this clonotype: One end of the junction varies from germline; a read error may be responsible. Here the CDR3 DNA reads TGTTCCAGCAGTCCTGACAGGGCCCATGGTTACACCTTC. Its protein is CSSSPDRAHGYTF. V gene TRBV11-2 combines with J gene TRBJ1-2; 7 nucleotides line up with TRBD1. The CDR3 is 13 amino acids. Per germline, CDR1 SGHAT and CDR2 FQNNGV.

The count of this clonotype is one. This may arise from a read error, as a much more abundant clone is one base away. The chain has TRBV5-5 and TRBJ2-7; 9 bases agree with TRBD1. The CDR3 covers 16 residues. Germline lookup yields CDR1 SGHKS and CDR2 YYEKEE (reference sequence). Germline trimming cut 0 bases from V and 5 bases from J; bases unmatched to any gene: 9. The CDR3 reads CASSLVTGGGSHEQYF. The CDR3 DNA reads TGTGCCAGCAGCTTGGTAACAGGGGGCGGGAGCCACGAGCAGTACTTC.

This clonotype is a singleton in its sample. The rearrangement links TRBV11-2 to TRBJ2-3, with 13 bases matching TRBD2. With V trimmed by 4 bases and J by 5 bases, 6 bases remained unmatched. CDR1 and CDR2 (germline): SGHAT, FQNNGV. This CDR3 contains 16 residues. Written as DNA, the CDR3 is TGTGCCAGCAGCTCCTCCGGACTAGCGGGAGTAGATACGCAGTATTTT. Translating gives CASSSSGLAGVDTQYF.

The chain carries TRBV12-3 or TRBV12-4 and TRBJ1-3; D unclear. The CDR3 spans 14 residues. Trimming cost V 6 bases and J 0 bases, with 9 bases left between them. The CDR3 reads CASSEQRSGNTIYF. The CDR3 DNA follows: TGTGCCAGCAGCGAACAGCGCTCTGGAAACACCATATATTTT.

Of note for this clonotype: At one end, the junction sequence differs from germline, possibly due to a read error. This chain connects TRBV10-1 to TRBJ2-1; perhaps D is TRBD1 or TRBD2 (5 bases each). This CDR3 contains 14 residues. CDR1 and CDR2 (germline): WNHNN, SYGVQD (reference sequence). Here the CDR3 DNA reads TGCGCCAGCAGTGAGTCGAGGGGACCCGGTGAGCTGTTCTTC. It encodes CASSESRGPGELFF.

A word on this clonotype: This may be a read error, as it is one base from a much larger clone. The chain links TRBV6-1 to TRBJ1-1; D uncertain. Germline CDR1 and CDR2: MNHNS and SASEGT. The CDR3 is made up of 16 amino acids. V shed 10 bases and J shed 1 base, with 22 bases lying between them. The CDR3: CANTKPTGSGNTEAFF. The DNA of the CDR3 is TGTGCCAACACCAAACCTACGGGGTCGGGGAACACTGAAGCTTTCTTT.

The chain carries TRBV6-1 and TRBJ1-5, with D uncertain. Germline V gives CDR1 MNHNS, CDR2 SASEGT. V was cut by 6 bases and J by 0 bases, with 9 bases left in between. The CDR3 contains 14 residues. Here the CDR3 reads CASRVVDSNQPQHF. CDR3 sequence (DNA): TGTGCCAGCAGGGTGGTGGATAGCAATCAGCCCCAGCATTTT.

The chain joins TRBV13 to TRBJ2-1, with D perhaps matching TRBD1 (5 bases). CDR1 PRHDT and CDR2 FYEKMQ come from the germline V gene (reference sequence). This CDR3 has 13 amino acids. The V end lost 5 bases, the J end lost 6 bases, and 11 bases lay between the germline ends. In DNA form, the CDR3 reads TGTGCCAGCAGCCGCGGCAGGGCCAATGAGCAGTTCTTC. This gives the protein CASSRGRANEQFF.

Notes on this clonotype: One base away lies a much larger clone, so this may be a sequencing read error. The CDR3 sequence is CASSYSRRAYERYF. The CDR3 region has the DNA TGTGCCAGCAGTTACTCGCGCAGAGCCTACGAGCGGTACTTC. The chain links TRBV6-5 to TRBJ2-7; no definite D call. Germline CDR1 MNHEY, CDR2 SVGAGI. This CDR3 contains 14 residues.

Worth noting for this clonotype: One end of the junction fails to match germline, which may point to a read error. V and J are TRBV12-3 or TRBV12-4 and TRBJ1-6; 10 bases are a match to TRBD1. This CDR3 has 14 amino acids. This chain's CDR3 is CASSWTGGNPPLHF. The CDR3 DNA reads as TGTGCCAGCAGTTGGACAGGGGGTAATCCACCCCTCCACTTT.

This chain uses TRBV10-2 with TRBJ2-2, with no clear D. Trimming left V 6 bases short and J 0 bases short, with 8 bases between. Germline V gene data show CDR1 as WSHSY and CDR2 as SAAADI. This CDR3 is 14 amino acids long. The CDR3 here is CASRDGTNTGELFF. CDR3 DNA: TGCGCCAGCAGGGACGGTACGAACACCGGGGAGCTGTTTTTT.

The chain employs TRBV6-1 and TRBJ2-1, with D possibly TRBD2 on 6 matching bases. Germline V lookup: CDR1 MNHNS, CDR2 SASEGT. The germline V and J ends were trimmed by 5 bases and 10 bases, with 18 bases remaining between them. The CDR3 loop spans 14 amino acids. Here the CDR3 DNA reads TGTGCCAGCAGTCGGGAGAATAGGGTAGGCGAGCAGTTCTTC. It translates to CASSRENRVGEQFF.

Concerning this clonotype itself: At one boundary the junction diverges from the germline segment, which might be a read error. The chain recombines TRBV5-8 with TRBJ1-4; no reliable D call. The CDR3 is 12 residues long. Per germline, CDR1 SGHTS and CDR2 YDEGEE. The CDR3 reads CASSLVPAKLYF. The CDR3 coding sequence is TGTGCCAGCAGCTTAGTTCCTGCAAAACTGTATTTT. Full variable domain (outside the CDR3, taken from reference TRBV5-8 and TRBJ1-4): EAGVTQSPTHLIKTRGQQATLRCSPISGHTSVYWYQQALGLGLQFLLWYDEGEERNRGNFPPRFSGRQFPNYSSELNVNALELEDSALYLCASSLVPAKLYFGSGTQLSVL.

About this clonotype: This clone may be a read error of a much larger clone one base away. The chain's CDR3 is CASREEQGGGYTF. The CDR3 DNA reads as TGTGCCAGCAGGGAGGAACAGGGAGGTGGCTACACCTTC. The chain joins TRBV6-6 to TRBJ1-2, with D perhaps TRBD1 (6 bases). V was clipped by 6 bases and J by 7 bases, with 15 bases between them. The CDR3 totals 13 residues. From germline, CDR1 is MNHNY and CDR2 SVGAGI (reference sequence).

Concerning this clonotype: One end of the junction does not line up with germline, which may come from a read error. The chain uses TRBV11-3 and TRBJ2-2, with D perhaps assigned TRBD1 or TRBD2 (6 bases each). In germline, CDR1 is SGHNT, CDR2 YENEEA. The CDR3 sequence is 15 residues long. This CDR3 reads CASSPTWGDTGELFF. As DNA, the CDR3 is TGTGCCAGCAGCCCAACTTGGGGGGACACCGGGGAGCTATTTTTT.

V usage is TRBV28 and J usage is TRBJ2-2, with 11 bases that match TRBD2. The V segment lost 7 bases and the J segment 9 bases; nucleotides outside the gene matches: 10. The CDR3 is made up of 15 amino acids. CDR1 is MDHEN and CDR2 is SYDVKM in the germline V gene. The CDR3 DNA follows: TGTGCCAGCACCTACGGGGCTAGCGGGAGGTGGGAGCTGTTTTTT. Its protein is CASTYGASGRWELFF.